The clone carrying this T cell receptor (beta chain) was observed many times. This entry comes from a study of CD8 T cells in ankylosing spondylitis. TCRdb re-analysed the 5' RACE reads in MiXCR, keeping a single row per CDR3 protein. The sample contains some 150,000 distinct CDR3 sequences, under 55% of which appear only once. The CDR3 loop spans 18 amino acids. Germline-derived CDR1 and CDR2 are SGHVS and FQNEAQ. The trim removed 5 bases at V and 0 bases at J, leaving 13 bases unmatched. The rearrangement uses TRBV7-8 and TRBJ2-7; 10 positions match TRBD1. This TCR derives from a male donor with ankylosing spondylitis. The specimen was synovial fluid, either unsorted or a sorted T cell fraction (not recorded which). CDR3 coding DNA: TGTGCCAGCAGCACCCCGGGACAGGGGTTAAAAATCTCCTACGAGCAGTACTTC. Amino acids: CASSTPGQGLKISYEQYF.